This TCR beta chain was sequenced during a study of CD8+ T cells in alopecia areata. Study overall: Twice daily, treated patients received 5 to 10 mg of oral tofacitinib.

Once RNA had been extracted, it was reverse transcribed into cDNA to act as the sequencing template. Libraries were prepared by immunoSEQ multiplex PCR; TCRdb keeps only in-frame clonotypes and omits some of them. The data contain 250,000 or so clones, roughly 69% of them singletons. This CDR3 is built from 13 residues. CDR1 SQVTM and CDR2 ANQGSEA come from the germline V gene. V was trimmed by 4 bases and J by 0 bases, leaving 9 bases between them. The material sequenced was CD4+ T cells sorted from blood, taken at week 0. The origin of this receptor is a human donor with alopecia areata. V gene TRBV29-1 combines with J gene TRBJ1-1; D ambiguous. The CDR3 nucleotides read TGCAGCGTTGGCAGACAAATGAACACTGAAGCTTTCTTT. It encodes CSVGRQMNTEAFF.